This entry concerns a single T cell receptor (beta chain). The target of this receptor is not known. Nothing much larger sits one base from this clone, and base qualities are not available. TCRbeta CDR3 regions were amplified from genomic DNA using the immunoSEQ Assay, a bias-controlled multiplex PCR. As for how the authors treated the data: Within the assay, amplification of reference gene primers was used to estimate how many nucleated cells each sample contained. Sequence reads were collapsed and filtered to measure the absolute abundance of every unique TCRbeta CDR3 rearrangement. For each sample, productive Simpson clonality was calculated as the square root of Simpson's diversity index across productive rearrangements. TCRdb's version of the immuneACCESS table is confined to in-frame rearrangements and falls short of the full clone set. An unresolved V gene accounts for under half of the shortfall where checked; the remainder is of unknown origin. From that table come the V and J calls and clone size; the DNA was used to work out D and trimming. The sample data list 300,000 to 450,000 clones, and more than 70% of these were observed just once. More than 9% of the sample belongs to the ten largest clones.

The data stem from a study of blood T cell repertoires in COVID-19 (dated by TCRdb to between 2020 and 2021). As for the study more broadly: Collaborator samples came from the United States, Italy and Spain and covered acute and convalescent phases of COVID-19. The prospective study material was composed of cDNA or gDNA derived from T cells, B-cell-depleted T cells, or PBMCs. The sample metadata nearly always contained a de-identified subject ID, COVID-19 status, age in years and sex. Deeply sampled blood TCRbeta repertoires from subjects exposed to, actively infected with, or recovered from COVID-19 were included in the dataset. A freely available public database, intended as a resource for researchers studying the immune response to SARS-CoV-2, is where the repertoires were released. The samples were drawn from two sources: the first 160 participants of the ongoing ImmuneRACE study, and 1,200 or so subjects contributed by 6 global collaborators. Where HLA class I and class II types were available, the types were taken from metadata supplied by the sample provider, not from assay-based typing.

At one collaborating source in Seattle, patients were enrolled during active infection and were followed longitudinally through the course of disease. Collaborating institutions collected whole blood in K2EDTA tubes following their own protocols. Collaborator samples were shipped for TCRbeta analysis as frozen whole blood, isolated PBMCs, or DNA extracted from either sample type. Overall study outcomes, separate from this receptor: How much clinical and demographic metadata was included differed by source and by participant, and the metadata was provided uncurated.

CDR1 and CDR2 were assigned from the germline V gene as SGHTA and FQGNSA. The CDR3 numbers 15 residues from cysteine through phenylalanine. The CDR3 DNA has 45 bases and is translated from base 1. The junction carries 14 bases between V and J, which are trimmed by 2 bases and 4 bases respectively. The receptor was derived from a woman aged 30 to 39 with COVID-19, enrolled during active disease. Rearrangement joined TRBV7-2 to TRBJ1-2, and possibly TRBD1, on 6 matching bases. The sequenced sample consisted of peripheral blood. The CDR3: CASSLWSGAIYGYTF. The DNA sequence reads TGTGCCAGCAGCTTATGGTCAGGGGCGATCTATGGCTACACCTTC.